This T cell receptor (beta chain) was found in a study of T cell responses to AZD1222 COVID-19 vaccine. CDR3 length equals 14 residues. Trimming stripped 2 bases from V and 0 bases from J, with 9 bases between. Germline V lookup: CDR1 SGHRS, CDR2 YFSETQ. Libraries were prepared by immunoSEQ multiplex PCR; TCRdb keeps only in-frame clonotypes and omits some of them. Here the sample spans 100,000 or so clones, roughly 87% being singletons. The origin of this receptor is an adult in good health. This specimen consisted of peripheral blood, obtained on day 0 of AZD1222 vaccination. The chain combines TRBV5-1 with TRBJ2-7, with D possibly TRBD2 on 5 matching bases. The CDR3 DNA is TGCGCCAGCAGCTTATTCGGGGACTCCTACGAGCAGTACTTC. This translates into CASSLFGDSYEQYF.